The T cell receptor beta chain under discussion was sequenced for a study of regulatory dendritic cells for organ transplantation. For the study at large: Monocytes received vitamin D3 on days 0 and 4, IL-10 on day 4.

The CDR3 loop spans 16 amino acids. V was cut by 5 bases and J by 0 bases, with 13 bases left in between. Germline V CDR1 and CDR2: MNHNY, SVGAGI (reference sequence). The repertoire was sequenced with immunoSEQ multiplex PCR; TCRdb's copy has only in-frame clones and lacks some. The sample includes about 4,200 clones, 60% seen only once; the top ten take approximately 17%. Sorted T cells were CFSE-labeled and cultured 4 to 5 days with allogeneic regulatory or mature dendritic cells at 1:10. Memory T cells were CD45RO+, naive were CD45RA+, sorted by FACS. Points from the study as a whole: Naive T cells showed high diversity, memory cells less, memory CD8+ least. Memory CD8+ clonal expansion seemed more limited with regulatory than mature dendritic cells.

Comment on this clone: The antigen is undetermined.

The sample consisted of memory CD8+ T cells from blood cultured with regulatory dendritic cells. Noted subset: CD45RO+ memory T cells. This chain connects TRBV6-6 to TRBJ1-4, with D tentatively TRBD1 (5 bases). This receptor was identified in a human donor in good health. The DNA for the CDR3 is TGTGCCAGCAGTCTACTAAGGGGTTCAACTAATGAAAAACTGTTTTTT. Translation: CASSLLRGSTNEKLFF.